This T cell receptor (beta chain) was identified during a study of T-cell reconstitution after alpha-beta-depleted transplantation in children. General study results and limits: T-cell numbers and diversity one year post-transplant derived largely from freshly generated T cells. The study traced high day-60 TCRbeta diversity in some patients to surviving recipient T cells and thymic progenitors. Where alpha-beta T cells came from about two months after transplant was reportedly several hundred expanded graft clones.

Preparation of the TCRbeta library used unique molecular identifiers. From the PCR reads, TCRdb called clonotypes with MiXCR, one entry per CDR3 protein. This sample has around 200,000 distinct CDR3 sequences; 17% occur once, and the top ten carry 35% to 50%. A few counts support this clonotype. Its target is unknown. The TCR originated in a male patient aged 2-15 years who had a stem cell transplant for acute lymphoblastic leukemia, so the T cells may come from the graft donor. Source: PBMCs, mostly from graft donor cells, taken 360 days after TCRalphabeta/CD19-depleted stem cell transplant.

CDR3 region: CASSYSGSGTDTQYF. CDR3 bases: TGTGCCAGCAGTTACTCGGGCTCTGGCACAGATACGCAGTATTTT. This chain connects TRBV6-5 to TRBJ2-3, with D hard to call. The CDR3 length is 15 residues. The V gene's germline CDR1 is MNHEY and CDR2 SVGAGI. The V and J ends lost 0 bases and 1 base respectively, with 8 bases between them.